This T cell receptor (beta chain) was retrieved from a study of T cell responses to AZD1222 COVID-19 vaccine. Overall study results and limits: There were mostly white British donors and more females than males, and clonal diversity was possibly underestimated. Of the AZD1222 recipients, only 5 or 6 were seropositive at baseline.

V lost 0 bases and J 4 bases, leaving 7 bases between the germline ends. The germline CDR1 and CDR2 sequences are MNHEY and SVGAGI. This CDR3 contains 13 residues. About this clone itself: Its target is unknown. This specimen includes other DNA sequences encoding the same CDR3.

Only in-frame clones appear in the TCRdb table, and some are missing; sequencing was by immunoSEQ multiplex PCR. The data contain some 110,000 clones, about 93% of them singletons. The V and J genes are TRBV6-5 and TRBJ2-7; a possible D gene is TRBD2 (5 bases). This clonotype was obtained from an adult in good health. Sequenced material: peripheral blood, taken on day 0 of AZD1222 vaccination. In DNA, the CDR3 is TGTGCCAGCAGTTACTCGGGAGCGTACGAGCAGTACTTC. Its protein is CASSYSGAYEQYF.